The clone carrying this T cell receptor (beta chain) was recorded a few times. Its antigen is not identified. Attached unique molecular identifiers marked individual cDNA molecules. MiXCR, run by TCRdb on the 5' RACE reads, gives a single entry per CDR3 protein. The top ten hold approximately 4.4% of the sample, which has roughly 56,000 distinct CDR3 sequences, under 8.5% seen once. This record comes from a study of early T cells in non-severe SARS-CoV-2 infection. Whole-study results and caveats: Matching with VDJdb favored anti-spike CD8 responses (missing private and CD4 specificities).

This CDR3 has 14 amino acids. The V gene's germline CDR1 is SNHLY and CDR2 FYNNEI. V shed 4 bases, J shed 3 bases, and the junction held 5 bases outside the gene matches. The V and J genes are TRBV2 and TRBJ1-2, with 7 bases lining up with TRBD1. Sequencing input: whole blood. This clonotype was obtained from an adult who was a healthcare worker with PCR-confirmed SARS-CoV-2 infection or an uninfected control (not recorded which). The DNA for the CDR3 is TGTGCCAGCAGTGCGCAAACAGGGGACTATGGCTACACCTTC. Protein: CASSAQTGDYGYTF.